A single sample is the source of the 8 T cell receptor beta chains below, sequenced in a study of T cells in Graves' hyperthyroidism and ophthalmopathy. TCR beta CDR3 region amplification was performed from RNA transcripts. RT-PCR in the first round (using the HTBI primer set) targeted the TCR CDR3. TCRdb itself ran the multiplex PCR reads through MiXCR, one entry per CDR3 protein. Of fewer than 750,000 distinct CDR3 sequences listed, approximately 44% are singletons. The sequencing input was peripheral blood or thyroid tissue (not recorded which). Receptors originate from a woman aged 18 to 35 with Graves' hyperthyroidism.

The J gene is TRBJ2-7, the V gene TRBV5-1, with TRBD1 matching over 9 bases. Germline assignment: CDR1 SGHRS and CDR2 YFSETQ. The CDR3 is 15 amino acids. Losses at the gene ends were 4 bases for V and 7 bases for J; bases not matched to a gene: 12. CDR3 sequence reads: CASSPGQGTYNEQYF. In DNA form, the CDR3 reads TGCGCCAGCAGCCCGGGACAGGGCACCTACAATGAGCAGTACTTC.

Worth noting for this clonotype: Its ends do not fully match the called genes, so a read error is possible. The chain carries TRBV11-2 and TRBJ1-2; 7 nucleotides align to TRBD1. The CDR3 contains 15 residues. The germline V gene encodes CDR1 SGHAT and CDR2 FQNNGV. The CDR3 loop is CACSRSIGGFYGYTF. CDR3 nucleotide sequence: TGTGCCTGCAGTCGATCGATAGGGGGCTTCTATGGCTACACCTTC.

The genes are TRBV20-1 and TRBJ2-7; a possible D gene is TRBD1 (6 bases). Germline CDR1 and CDR2: DFQATT and SNEGSKA (reference sequence). The CDR3 is 11 amino acids. In DNA form, the CDR3 reads TGCAGGGTCTTGGGGGCTTACGAGCAGTACTTC. As protein: CRVLGAYEQYF.

The chain links TRBV15 to TRBJ1-3, with a tentative D call TRBD1 (5 bases). V was trimmed by 4 bases and J by 8 bases, leaving 9 bases between them. Germline CDR1 reads LNHNV; CDR2 reads YYDKDF (reference sequence). This CDR3 is 12 amino acids long. CDR3 loop: CATSNLGDTIYF. The CDR3 DNA reads TGTGCCACCAGCAACCTGGGGGACACCATATATTTT.

The CDR3 loop reads CASRLLESQDTAWFGYTF. CDR3 nucleotide sequence: TGTGCCAGCAGGTTATTGGAAAGCCAAGATACCGCCTGGTTTGGTTACACCTTC. V is TRBV9 and J is TRBJ1-2; D is uncertain. The CDR3 runs 18 residues. Looked up from germline, CDR1 is SGDLS and CDR2 is YYNGEE. The ends were cut back, 5 bases at V and 11 bases at J, with 34 bases in the middle. The whole variable domain, remainder taken from reference TRBV9 and TRBJ1-2, is DSGVTQTPKHLITATGQRVTLRCSPRSGDLSVYWYQQSLDQGLQFLIQYYNGEERAKGNILERFSAQQFPDLHSELNLSSLELGDSALYFCASRLLESQDTAWFGYTFGSGTRLTVV.

This clonotype came up many times. V and J are TRBV6-5 and TRBJ1-4; D ambiguous. Germline values: CDR1 MNHEY, CDR2 SVGAGI. Trimming pared 0 bases from V and 10 bases from J, leaving 18 bases between. This CDR3 comprises 16 residues. Here the CDR3 reads CASSYSTDTSRVKLFF. The CDR3 DNA is TGTGCCAGCAGTTACTCGACCGACACTAGCCGAGTAAAACTGTTTTTT.

This clonotype came up many times. The chain uses TRBV27 and TRBJ2-7, with 9 nucleotides matching TRBD1. Germline V CDR1 and CDR2: MNHEY, SMNVEV (reference sequence). Trimming cost V 5 bases and J 5 bases; bases outside gene matches: 4. The length of the CDR3 is 13 residues. Here the CDR3 reads CASSGTGRHEQYF. The CDR3 DNA reads TGTGCCAGCAGTGGGACAGGGAGGCACGAGCAGTACTTC.

The sample holds many counts of this clonotype. The chain joins TRBV12-3 or TRBV12-4 to TRBJ1-5, with TRBD1 identical over 7 bases. V dropped 5 bases and J dropped 9; count of bases not matched to a gene: 7. CDR3 length: 13 residues. CDR3 DNA: TGTGCCAGCAGTGTCTTGACAGGGCCGCCCCAGCATTTT. It encodes CASSVLTGPPQHF.